This T cell receptor beta chain originates from a study of chemoradiotherapy in HPV16-positive cancers. Trimming removed 2 bases at V and 4 bases at J, with 12 bases between. Germline V gene sequence: CDR1 SGHRS, CDR2 YFSETQ. The CDR3 is made up of 14 amino acids. Assay used: immunoSEQ multiplex PCR; TCRdb lists only in-frame clones, some missing. The sample holds about 770 clones, approximately 20% seen once. The genes are TRBV5-1 and TRBJ2-5; D unclear. This sample was gathered from a patient who underwent chemoradiotherapy. The source is a human donor with HPV-associated anogenital cancer. CDR3 bases: TGCGCCAGCAGCTTATCGGGTCTTGGAGAGACCCAGTACTTC. Translated, it gives CASSLSGLGETQYF.